This TCR beta chain was captured in a study of cytomegalovirus exposure and HLA in healthy donors. Germline trimming cut 1 base from V and 9 bases from J; bases unmatched to any gene: 0. CDR3 length equals 13 residues. CDR1 is GTSNPN, CDR2 SVGIG, per germline (reference sequence). The primer mix had 60 Vbeta and 13 Jbeta primers. Assay: immunoSEQ multiplex PCR; the TCRdb copy retains only in-frame clones and omits some. Here the sample spans 74,000 or so clones, 60% to 85% being singletons. Of note for this clone: In the same sample, other DNA sequences code for this CDR3.

Sequencing was carried out using PBMCs. The rearrangement uses TRBV30 and TRBJ1-6; 10 bases align to TRBD1. This TCR was recovered from a male donor in good health and CMV-seropositive. CDR3: CAWSGTGGSPLHF. CDR3 in DNA: TGTGCCTGGAGTGGGACAGGGGGTTCACCCCTCCACTTT.